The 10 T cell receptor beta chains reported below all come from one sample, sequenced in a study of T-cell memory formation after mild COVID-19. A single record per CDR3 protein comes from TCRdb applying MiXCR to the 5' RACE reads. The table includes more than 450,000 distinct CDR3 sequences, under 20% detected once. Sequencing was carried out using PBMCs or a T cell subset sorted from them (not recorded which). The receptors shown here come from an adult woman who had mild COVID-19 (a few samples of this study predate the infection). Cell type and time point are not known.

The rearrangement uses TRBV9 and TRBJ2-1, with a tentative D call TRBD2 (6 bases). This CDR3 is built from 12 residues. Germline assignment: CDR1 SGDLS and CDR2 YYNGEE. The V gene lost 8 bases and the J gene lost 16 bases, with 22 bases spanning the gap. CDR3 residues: CARSKSGTGLFF. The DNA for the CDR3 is TGTGCCAGAAGCAAATCCGGGACTGGGCTTTTCTTC.

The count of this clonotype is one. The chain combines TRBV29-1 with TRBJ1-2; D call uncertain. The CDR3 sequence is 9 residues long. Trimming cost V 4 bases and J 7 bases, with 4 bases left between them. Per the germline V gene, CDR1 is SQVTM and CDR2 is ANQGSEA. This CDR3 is CSVAPGYTF. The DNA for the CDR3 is TGCAGCGTTGCCCCTGGCTACACCTTC.

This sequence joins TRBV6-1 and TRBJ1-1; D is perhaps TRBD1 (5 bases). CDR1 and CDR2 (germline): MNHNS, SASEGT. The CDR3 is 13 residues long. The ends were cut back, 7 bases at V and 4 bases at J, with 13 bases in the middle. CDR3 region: CASKRRGTTEAFF. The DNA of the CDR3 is TGTGCCAGCAAGAGGAGGGGCACCACTGAAGCTTTCTTT.

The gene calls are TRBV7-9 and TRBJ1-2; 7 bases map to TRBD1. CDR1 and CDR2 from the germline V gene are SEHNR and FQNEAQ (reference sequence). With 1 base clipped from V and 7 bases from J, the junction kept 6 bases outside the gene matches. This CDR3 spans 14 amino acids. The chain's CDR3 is CASSLVTGLLGYTF. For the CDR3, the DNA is TGTGCCAGCAGCTTAGTGACAGGGCTTCTTGGCTACACCTTC.

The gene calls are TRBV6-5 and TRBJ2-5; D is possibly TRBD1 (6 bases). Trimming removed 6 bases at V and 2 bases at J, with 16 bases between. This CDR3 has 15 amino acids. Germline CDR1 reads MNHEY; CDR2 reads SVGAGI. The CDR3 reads CASRITGWGQETQYF. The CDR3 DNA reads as TGTGCCAGCAGAATCACAGGGTGGGGGCAAGAGACCCAGTACTTC.

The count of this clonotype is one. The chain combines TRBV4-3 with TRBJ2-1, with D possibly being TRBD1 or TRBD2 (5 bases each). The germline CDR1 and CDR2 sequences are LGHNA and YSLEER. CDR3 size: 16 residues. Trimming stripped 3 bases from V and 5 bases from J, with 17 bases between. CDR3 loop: CASSQGPGRLDNEQFF. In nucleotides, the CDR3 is TGCGCCAGCAGCCAGGGACCGGGACGCCTTGACAATGAGCAGTTCTTC.

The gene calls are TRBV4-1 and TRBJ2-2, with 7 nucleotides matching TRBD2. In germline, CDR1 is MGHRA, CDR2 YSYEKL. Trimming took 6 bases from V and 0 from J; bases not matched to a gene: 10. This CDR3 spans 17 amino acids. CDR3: CASRGGAGVTNTGELFF. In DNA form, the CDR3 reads TGCGCCAGCAGGGGCGGGGCGGGAGTGACGAACACCGGGGAGCTGTTTTTT.

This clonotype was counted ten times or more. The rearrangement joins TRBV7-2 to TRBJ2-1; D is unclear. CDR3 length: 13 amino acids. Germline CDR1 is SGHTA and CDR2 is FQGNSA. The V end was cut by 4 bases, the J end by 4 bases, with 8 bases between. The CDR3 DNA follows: TGTGCCAGCAGCTCCACCACGTACAATGAGCAGTTCTTC. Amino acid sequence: CASSSTTYNEQFF.

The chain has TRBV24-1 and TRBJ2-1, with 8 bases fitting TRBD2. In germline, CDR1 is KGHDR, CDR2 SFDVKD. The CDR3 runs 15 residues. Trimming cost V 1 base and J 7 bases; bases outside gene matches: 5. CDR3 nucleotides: TGTGCCACCAGTGATTTTGGTCTAGCGGGTAATGAGCAGTTCTTC. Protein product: CATSDFGLAGNEQFF.

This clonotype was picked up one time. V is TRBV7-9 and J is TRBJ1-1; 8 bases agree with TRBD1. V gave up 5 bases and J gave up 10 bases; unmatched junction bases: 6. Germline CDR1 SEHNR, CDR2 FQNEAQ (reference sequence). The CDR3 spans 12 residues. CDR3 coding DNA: TGTGCCAGCAGCGCAGTTACAGGGGGAGCTTTCTTT. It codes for CASSAVTGGAFF.